One sample yielded the 9 T cell receptor beta chains listed below, sequenced in a study of cytomegalovirus exposure and HLA in healthy donors. 13 Jbeta primers and 60 Vbeta primers were used for the PCR. Sequencing used immunoSEQ multiplex PCR; TCRdb keeps in-frame clones, though not all of them. The table lists approximately 67,000 clones, roughly 65% of them singletons. The sequenced sample was PBMCs. All receptors come from a woman aged 25 to 39 in good health and CMV-seronegative.

V gene TRBV7-3 combines with J gene TRBJ2-1, with D possibly being TRBD1 (6 bases). Trimming took off 2 bases at V and 0 bases at J, with 8 bases between the two ends. The germline gives CDR1 SGHTA, CDR2 FQGTGA. The CDR3 runs 15 residues. In nucleotides, the CDR3 is TGTGCCAGCAGCTTACAGGGGAGCTCCTACAATGAGCAGTTCTTC. This codes for CASSLQGSSYNEQFF.

This chain links TRBV5-1 with TRBJ2-3, with TRBD2 identical over 7 bases. Trimming at V came to 0 bases and at J to 4 bases, leaving 2 bases not matched to a gene. Per the germline V gene, CDR1 is SGHRS and CDR2 is YFSETQ. The CDR3 runs to 14 residues. The CDR3 spells CASSLASGADTQYF. The CDR3, as DNA: TGCGCCAGCAGCTTGGCCAGCGGGGCAGATACGCAGTATTTT.

Regarding this clone: Additional DNA sequences in this sample encode the identical CDR3. The genes are TRBV6-1 and TRBJ1-2; no clear D. The germline gives CDR1 MNHNS, CDR2 SASEGT. Trimming stripped 3 bases from V and 3 bases from J, with 11 bases between. The CDR3 is 14 amino acids. CDR3 sequence: CASSEHARYYGYTF. CDR3 nucleotides: TGTGCCAGCAGTGAGCATGCGAGATACTATGGCTACACCTTC.

The chain employs TRBV5-4 and TRBJ2-1, with D perhaps matching TRBD1 (6 bases). Per germline, CDR1 SGHNT and CDR2 YYREEE (reference sequence). This CDR3 comprises 13 residues. Trimming pared 1 base from V and 7 bases from J, leaving 9 bases between. The CDR3 coding sequence is TGTGCCAGCAGCTTGCAGGGGAGTAATGAGCAGTTCTTC. This encodes CASSLQGSNEQFF. The full variable domain, its missing parts supplied by reference TRBV5-4 and TRBJ2-1, is ETGVTQSPTHLIKTRGQQVTLRCSSQSGHNTVSWYQQALGQGPQFIFQYYREEENGRGNFPPRFSGLQFPNYSSELNVNALELDDSALYLCASSLQGSNEQFFGPGTRLTVL.

V is TRBV19 and J is TRBJ1-1; 10 bases are a match to TRBD1. The V gene end was trimmed by 7 bases and the J gene end by 4 bases; junction bases not matched to a gene: 6. In germline, CDR1 is LNHDA, CDR2 SQIVND (reference sequence). The CDR3 consists of 14 residues. CDR3 region: CASNGQGVLTEAFF. The CDR3, as DNA: TGTGCCAGTAATGGACAGGGGGTACTCACTGAAGCTTTCTTT.

The chain combines TRBV7-3 with TRBJ1-2; D unresolved. The CDR3 sequence is 13 residues long. Trimming took 3 bases from V and 6 from J, leaving 11 bases between them. Germline CDR1 reads SGHTA; CDR2 reads FQGTGA. CDR3 region: CASSLTKTDGYTF. CDR3 in DNA: TGTGCCAGCAGCTTGACTAAGACGGATGGCTACACCTTC.

The genes are TRBV6-6 and TRBJ1-5, with D tentatively TRBD1 (5 bases). V gave up 0 bases and J gave up 5 bases, with 8 bases separating them. CDR3 length equals 14 residues. Germline V gene data show CDR1 as MNHNY and CDR2 as SVGAGI (reference sequence). CDR3 sequence (DNA): TGTGCCAGCAGTTACTCGGGGGAGGATCAGCCCCAGCATTTT. As protein: CASSYSGEDQPQHF.

The chain links TRBV5-6 to TRBJ1-4; possible D gene TRBD1, 6 bases. V dropped 4 bases and J dropped 0 bases, with 16 bases sitting between them. The germline V gene encodes CDR1 SGHDT and CDR2 YYEEEE. The CDR3 covers 17 residues. This CDR3 reads CASSRAGRGATNEKLFF. The CDR3 nucleotides are TGTGCCAGCAGCCGCGCAGGGAGGGGGGCAACTAATGAAAAACTGTTTTTT.

This clone was seen a single time. This chain uses TRBV5-4 with TRBJ2-7, with 7 nucleotides matching TRBD2. The germline V gene has CDR1 SGHNT and CDR2 YYREEE (reference sequence). Losses at the gene ends were 4 bases for V and 4 bases for J; bases not matched to a gene: 11. The CDR3 runs to 15 residues. The CDR3 region has the DNA TGTGCCAGCAGCATTCGGGGCGGGGGTACATACGAGCAGTACTTC. Amino acid sequence: CASSIRGGGTYEQYF.